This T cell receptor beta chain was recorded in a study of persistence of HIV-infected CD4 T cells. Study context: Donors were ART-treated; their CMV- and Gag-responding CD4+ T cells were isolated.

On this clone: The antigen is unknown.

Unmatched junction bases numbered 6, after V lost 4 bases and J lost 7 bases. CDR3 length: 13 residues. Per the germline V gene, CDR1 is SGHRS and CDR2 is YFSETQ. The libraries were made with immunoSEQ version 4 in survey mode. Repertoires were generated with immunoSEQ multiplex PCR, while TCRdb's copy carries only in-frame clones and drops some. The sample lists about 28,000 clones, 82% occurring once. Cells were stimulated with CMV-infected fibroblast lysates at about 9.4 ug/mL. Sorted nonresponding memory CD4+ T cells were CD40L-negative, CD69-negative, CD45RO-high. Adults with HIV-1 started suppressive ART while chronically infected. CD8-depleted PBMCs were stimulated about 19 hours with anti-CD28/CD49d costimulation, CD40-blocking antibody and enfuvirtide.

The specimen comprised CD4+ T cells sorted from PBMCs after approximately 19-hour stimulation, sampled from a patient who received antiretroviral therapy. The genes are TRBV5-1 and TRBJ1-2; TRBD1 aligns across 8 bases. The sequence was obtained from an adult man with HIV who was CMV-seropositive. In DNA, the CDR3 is TGCGCCAGCAGCGCGGACAGGGAGCGTGGCTACACCTTC. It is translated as CASSADRERGYTF.